The 5 T cell receptor beta chains listed next were all sequenced from one sample in a study of T cells in Graves' hyperthyroidism and ophthalmopathy. TCR beta CDR3 regions were amplified from RNA. A set of HTBI primers served as the primers for a first-round RT-PCR of the TCR CDR3. One entry per CDR3 protein results from TCRdb running MiXCR on the multiplex PCR reads. The top ten hold 16% of the sample, which has 550,000 to 850,000 distinct CDR3 sequences, approximately 18% seen once. The specimen was blood. The receptor set was obtained from a woman in her fifties or sixties with Graves' hyperthyroidism that later progressed to Graves' ophthalmopathy.

This clonotype appeared many times. This chain connects TRBV3-1 to TRBJ1-1; D uncertain. With 3 bases removed from V and 0 bases from J, the gap between germline ends came to 20 bases. Per germline, CDR1 LGHDT and CDR2 YNNKEL (reference sequence). The CDR3 has 18 amino acids. The CDR3 DNA reads TGTGCCAGCAGCCACGAGGCGGAGCCAGGATTTATGAACACTGAAGCTTTCTTT. It is translated as CASSHEAEPGFMNTEAFF.

This clonotype was found many times. The CDR3 loop is CAWRAGGPSYEQYF. The CDR3 nucleotides are TGTGCCTGGAGGGCCGGGGGGCCATCCTACGAGCAGTACTTC. This chain joins TRBV30 and TRBJ2-7; D possibly corresponds to TRBD2 (7 bases). The CDR3 spans 14 residues. In germline, CDR1 is GTSNPN, CDR2 SVGIG (reference sequence). The V end lost 3 bases, the J end lost 1 base, and 13 bases lay between the germline ends.

This clonotype was picked up many times. The V gene is TRBV6-6, the J gene TRBJ1-1, with TRBD1 identical over 7 bases. The junction had 6 bases not matched to a gene; V was cut back by 2 bases and J by 0 bases. Germline lookup yields CDR1 MNHNY and CDR2 SVGAGI (reference sequence). The CDR3 contains 16 residues. The CDR3 DNA sequence: TGTGCCAGCAGTTACAGAAGGGGGCTGATGAACACTGAAGCTTTCTTT. Protein product: CASSYRRGLMNTEAFF.

The chain links TRBV7-9 to TRBJ1-2; 8 positions agree with TRBD1. J was trimmed by 1 base and V by 5 bases; bases with no gene match: 9. This CDR3 has 16 residues. The germline V gene encodes CDR1 SEHNR and CDR2 FQNEAQ (reference sequence). CDR3 nucleotide sequence: TGTGCCAGCAGCCTACACCGGACAGGGATTAACTATGGCTACACCTTC. Translation: CASSLHRTGINYGYTF.

There are a few counts of this clonotype. This chain joins TRBV5-1 and TRBJ2-2; tentatively, D is TRBD1 (6 bases). Trimming removed 4 bases at V and 5 bases at J, with 15 bases between. This CDR3 region has 15 residues. Germline values: CDR1 SGHRS, CDR2 YFSETQ. The CDR3 sequence: CASSRRQELTGELFF. The CDR3 nucleotides are TGCGCCAGCAGCCGACGACAGGAGCTAACCGGGGAGCTGTTTTTT.